The 27 T cell receptor beta chains reported below all come from one sample, sequenced in a study of cytomegalovirus exposure and HLA in healthy donors. Clones were read by immunoSEQ multiplex PCR, and TCRdb kept only the in-frame ones, dropping some. The sample contains some 340,000 clones, roughly 87% of which appear only once. Sequencing was carried out using PBMCs. The receptors here all came from a woman aged 25-40 years in good health and CMV-seropositive.

This clone was seen a single time. The chain joins TRBV28 to TRBJ1-3; D perhaps matches TRBD1 (5 bases). This CDR3 is built from 13 residues. V was pared by 3 bases and J by 3 bases, with 6 bases between. CDR1 is MDHEN and CDR2 is SYDVKM in the germline V gene. CDR3 sequence: CASSLGGGNTIYF. The CDR3 DNA is TGTGCCAGCAGTTTGGGGGGTGGAAACACCATATATTTT.

V gene TRBV4-3 combines with J gene TRBJ1-3; D unresolved. The germline gives CDR1 LGHNA, CDR2 YSLEER. Trimming cost V 5 bases and J 3 bases, with 2 bases left between them. CDR3 length equals 11 residues. The CDR3 bases are TGCGCCAGCAGCGGTGGAAACACCATATATTTT. It codes for CASSGGNTIYF.

The V and J genes are TRBV7-9 and TRBJ2-1; 7 bases match TRBD1. J was trimmed by 6 bases and V by 4 bases; bases with no gene match: 0. The CDR3 has 12 residues. Germline values: CDR1 SEHNR, CDR2 FQNEAQ (reference sequence). CDR3 nucleotide sequence: TGTGCCAGCAGCTCAGGGGGCAATGAGCAGTTCTTC. Amino acids: CASSSGGNEQFF.

A note on this clone: The sample holds other DNA sequences that translate to the same CDR3. The gene calls are TRBV20-1 and TRBJ2-7; no clear D gene. With 1 base removed from V and 4 bases from J, the gap between germline ends came to 5 bases. The V gene's germline CDR1 is DFQATT and CDR2 SNEGSKA (reference sequence). This CDR3 spans 11 amino acids. The CDR3 here is CSARVSYEQYF. The CDR3 nucleotides read TGCAGTGCTAGAGTGTCATACGAGCAGTACTTC.

The chain joins TRBV6-6 to TRBJ1-4, with 8 bases aligning to TRBD1. This CDR3 spans 15 amino acids. CDR1 is MNHNY and CDR2 is SVGAGI in the germline V gene (reference sequence). Trimming at V came to 6 bases and at J to 4 bases, leaving 7 bases not matched to a gene. The DNA for the CDR3 is TGTGCCAGCAGGGCCGACAGGGGAATTAATGAAAAACTGTTTTTT. The encoded protein is CASRADRGINEKLFF.

This chain joins TRBV9 and TRBJ1-1; D might be TRBD1 (5 bases). Germline V gene data show CDR1 as SGDLS and CDR2 as YYNGEE. This CDR3 is 12 amino acids long. Trimming pared 0 bases from V and 10 bases from J, leaving 10 bases between. Written as DNA, the CDR3 is TGTGCCAGCAGCGTAGAGGGGCACGTAGCTTTCTTT. Its translation: CASSVEGHVAFF.

This clone was seen just once. This chain connects TRBV7-9 to TRBJ1-2, with unresolved D. Germline loops: CDR1 SEHNR, CDR2 FQNEAQ (reference sequence). V shed 5 bases and J shed 4 bases, with 8 bases lying between them. The length of the CDR3 is 12 residues. The CDR3 sequence: CASSPLAYGYTF. CDR3 nucleotide sequence: TGTGCCAGCAGCCCACTTGCCTATGGCTACACCTTC.

This clone was observed once. This chain connects TRBV6-5 to TRBJ1-1; no reliable D call. The germline V gene encodes CDR1 MNHEY and CDR2 SVGAGI. The CDR3 is 15 amino acids. The V and J ends lost 7 bases and 0 bases respectively, with 15 bases between them. The CDR3 DNA reads TGTGCCAGCAAACGCGCTGCGGCCCTGAACACTGAAGCTTTCTTT. Protein: CASKRAAALNTEAFF.

This clone was seen more than once but under ten times. The junction does not match germline at one end; this may be a read error. The chain uses TRBV28 and TRBJ1-2; a weak D match, TRBD1 (6 bases). Germline loops: CDR1 MDHEN, CDR2 SYDVKM. There are 12 residues in the CDR3. The CDR3 coding sequence is TGTGCTAGCACAGGGCAGTACTATGGCTACACCTTC. Translated, it gives CASTGQYYGYTF.

This clone appeared a few times. The chain recombines TRBV9 with TRBJ1-2; no reliable D call. CDR1 and CDR2 (germline): SGDLS, YYNGEE. The CDR3 is 13 amino acids. Trimming stripped 0 bases from V and 2 bases from J, with 5 bases between. The CDR3 spells CASSVEENYGYTF. DNA of the CDR3: TGTGCCAGCAGCGTAGAGGAGAACTATGGCTACACCTTC.

The chain couples TRBV27 to TRBJ2-7; 7 bases line up with TRBD1. This CDR3 is built from 14 residues. Germline-derived CDR1 and CDR2 are MNHEY and SMNVEV (reference sequence). The ends lost 2 bases at V and 4 bases at J; junction bases unmatched: 5. CDR3 amino acids: CASSLKGGEYEQYF. CDR3 sequence (DNA): TGTGCCAGCAGTTTAAAAGGGGGCGAGTACGAGCAGTACTTC.

The J gene is TRBJ2-7, the V gene TRBV6-6, with 8 bases lining up with TRBD1. The CDR3 loop spans 15 amino acids. CDR1 is MNHNY and CDR2 is SVGAGI in the germline V gene (reference sequence). Trimming at V came to 6 bases and at J to 0 bases, leaving 7 bases not matched to a gene. The CDR3 region is CASSHSGGRSYEQYF. For the CDR3, the DNA is TGTGCCAGCAGCCACTCAGGGGGCCGCTCCTACGAGCAGTACTTC.

A word on this clone: The junction does not match germline at one end; this may be a read error. V is TRBV7-9 and J is TRBJ2-3; 13 bases fit TRBD2. Germline V gene data show CDR1 as SEHNR and CDR2 as FQNEAQ (reference sequence). The length of the CDR3 is 14 residues. The CDR3 spells CASSSPGTSGILHF. Here the CDR3 DNA reads TGTGCCAGCAGCAGCCCCGGGACTAGCGGGATTCTGCATTTT.

The rearrangement joins TRBV5-1 to TRBJ1-1; TRBD1 agrees at 8 bases. The CDR3 extends over 15 amino acids. The junction had 6 bases not matched to a gene; V was cut back by 0 bases and J by 5 bases. The germline CDR1 and CDR2 sequences are SGHRS and YFSETQ. The DNA for the CDR3 is TGCGCCAGCAGCTTGGCAACAGGGGGAGGTACTGAAGCTTTCTTT. It yields the protein CASSLATGGGTEAFF.

The chain combines TRBV28 with TRBJ1-2; possible D gene TRBD1, 5 bases. This CDR3 has 14 amino acids. The germline V and J ends were trimmed by 5 bases and 5 bases, with 15 bases remaining between them. Germline CDR1 is MDHEN and CDR2 is SYDVKM. This CDR3 is CASSPGLAGYGYTF. Written as DNA, the CDR3 is TGTGCCAGCAGTCCGGGGCTTGCTGGGTATGGCTACACCTTC.

This clone has just one count. The gene calls are TRBV7-7 and TRBJ2-1, with 10 bases lining up with TRBD2. V was pared by 1 base and J by 5 bases, with 5 bases of the junction left unmatched. This CDR3 comprises 16 residues. Germline CDR1 and CDR2: SSHAT and FNYEAQ (reference sequence). This chain's CDR3 is CASSLVWTSGNNEQFF. In nucleotides, the CDR3 is TGTGCCAGCAGCTTAGTTTGGACTAGCGGTAACAATGAGCAGTTCTTC.

This chain connects TRBV28 to TRBJ1-6; TRBD1 aligns across 7 bases. The CDR3 loop spans 14 amino acids. Trimming removed 2 bases from V and 7 bases from J; junction bases left unmatched: 2. The germline CDR1 and CDR2 sequences are MDHEN and SYDVKM. CDR3 residues: CASSLGRGNSPLHF. CDR3 in DNA: TGTGCCAGCAGTTTAGGCAGGGGGAATTCACCCCTCCACTTT.

This chain joins TRBV2 and TRBJ1-1; D perhaps matches TRBD1 (5 bases). The CDR3 has 13 amino acids. Germline V gene lookup returns CDR1 SNHLY and CDR2 FYNNEI. V shed 6 bases and J shed 1 base, with 9 bases lying between them. This CDR3 is CASSDGQNTEAFF. The DNA of the CDR3 is TGTGCCAGCAGCGACGGACAGAACACTGAAGCTTTCTTT.

This clone was recorded only once. The J gene is TRBJ2-7, the V gene TRBV11-1; 7 nucleotides align to TRBD1. The CDR3 length is 16 residues. Trimming removed 4 bases from V and 1 base from J; junction bases left unmatched: 10. CDR1 is SGHAT and CDR2 is FQDESV in the germline V gene (reference sequence). This chain's CDR3 is CASSSSIRTGSYEQYF. The CDR3 nucleotides read TGTGCCAGCAGCTCCTCCATCCGGACAGGATCCTACGAGCAGTACTTC.

In DNA form, the CDR3 reads TGTGCCAGCATTCCTCTAGTGGCCTACAATGAGCAGTTCTTC. This sequence encodes CASIPLVAYNEQFF. The V and J genes are TRBV2 and TRBJ2-1; no reliable D call. Germline V gives CDR1 SNHLY, CDR2 FYNNEI. V was shortened by 7 bases and J by 2 bases, with 12 bases between the two germline ends. This CDR3 contains 14 residues.

This clone came up a few times. The chain carries TRBV6-5 and TRBJ1-5; D not resolved. Per the germline V gene, CDR1 is MNHEY and CDR2 is SVGAGI. The CDR3 runs 9 residues. V shed 8 bases and J shed 9 bases, with 5 bases lying between them. In DNA form, the CDR3 reads TGTGCCAGCGGAAGGCCCCAGCATTTT. Translation gives CASGRPQHF.

CDR3 in DNA: TGTGCCAGCAGCGTAGAAGTTGCGGGGACTAGCACAGATACGCAGTATTTT. This gives the protein CASSVEVAGTSTDTQYF. The V gene is TRBV9, the J gene TRBJ2-3; TRBD2 might be the D (6 bases). V dropped 0 bases and J dropped 0 bases, with 14 bases sitting between them. The CDR3 sequence is 17 residues long. The germline V gene encodes CDR1 SGDLS and CDR2 YYNGEE.

V usage is TRBV2 and J usage is TRBJ1-5; D is uncertain. The CDR3 covers 15 residues. CDR1 and CDR2 (germline): SNHLY, FYNNEI. V was pared by 3 bases and J by 3 bases, with 12 bases between. The CDR3 nucleotides read TGTGCCAGCAGTGAGTTTCTCGGGGTCAATCAGCCCCAGCATTTT. This encodes CASSEFLGVNQPQHF.

The J gene is TRBJ1-5, the V gene TRBV13; D gene unclear. The CDR3 spans 13 residues. Looked up from germline, CDR1 is PRHDT and CDR2 is FYEKMQ (reference sequence). Trimming removed 5 bases at V and 7 bases at J, with 12 bases between. CDR3 sequence reads: CASSQAAQQPQHF. The CDR3 DNA reads as TGTGCCAGCAGCCAGGCCGCGCAACAGCCCCAGCATTTT.

V is TRBV27 and J is TRBJ2-1, with D maybe TRBD2 (6 bases). The CDR3 is 16 amino acids. CDR1 and CDR2 (germline): MNHEY, SMNVEV (reference sequence). V dropped 3 bases and J dropped 0 bases, with 12 bases sitting between them. CDR3 protein: CASSLGGASSYNEQFF. CDR3 bases: TGTGCCAGCAGTTTGGGGGGAGCTTCCTCCTACAATGAGCAGTTCTTC.

This chain connects TRBV4-2 to TRBJ2-7; D is ambiguous. The germline V and J ends were trimmed by 3 bases and 2 bases, with 11 bases remaining between them. This CDR3 is 14 amino acids long. Germline CDR1 LGHNA, CDR2 YNFKEQ. Written as DNA, the CDR3 is TGTGCCAGCAGCCACTCTCAGAGAACCTACGAGCAGTACTTC. This codes for CASSHSQRTYEQYF.

The gene calls are TRBV27 and TRBJ2-3, with no clear D. This CDR3 is built from 13 residues. Between the trimmed V and J ends, which lost 1 base and 6 bases, there was a span of 8 bases. CDR1 is MNHEY, CDR2 SMNVEV, per germline (reference sequence). The CDR3 spells CASSLFYGDTQYF. The CDR3 DNA follows: TGTGCCAGCAGTTTATTCTACGGTGATACGCAGTATTTT.